The present T cell receptor (beta chain) was sequenced within a study of cytomegalovirus exposure and HLA in healthy donors. PCR amplification relied on 60 Vbeta primers (plus 13 Jbeta primers). Assay: immunoSEQ multiplex PCR; the TCRdb copy retains only in-frame clones and omits some. The sample consists of more than 200,000 clones, roughly 83% of them appearing once. Sequencing input: PBMCs. This TCR was sampled from a girl aged 10 to 17 in good health and CMV-seronegative.

The CDR3 bases are TGTGCCAGCAGCTCAGGACAGGCTCTGCTTGAGACCCAGTACTTC. This encodes CASSSGQALLETQYF. The genes are TRBV7-9 and TRBJ2-5, with 7 positions matching TRBD1. Germline V gene sequence: CDR1 SEHNR, CDR2 FQNEAQ (reference sequence). This CDR3 contains 15 residues. V dropped 4 bases and J dropped 5; count of bases not matched to a gene: 10.